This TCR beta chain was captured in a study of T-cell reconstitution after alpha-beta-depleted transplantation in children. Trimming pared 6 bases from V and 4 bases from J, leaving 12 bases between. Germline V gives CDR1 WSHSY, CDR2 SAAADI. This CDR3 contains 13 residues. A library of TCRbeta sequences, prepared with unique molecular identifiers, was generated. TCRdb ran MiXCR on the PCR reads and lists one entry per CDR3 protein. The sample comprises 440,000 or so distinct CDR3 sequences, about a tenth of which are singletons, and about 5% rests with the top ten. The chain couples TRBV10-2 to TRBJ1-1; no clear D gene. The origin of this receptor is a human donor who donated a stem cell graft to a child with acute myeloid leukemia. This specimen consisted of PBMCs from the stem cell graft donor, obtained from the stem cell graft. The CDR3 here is CASRNPSGTEAFF. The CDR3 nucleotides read TGCGCCAGCAGAAACCCCTCGGGCACTGAAGCTTTCTTT.